One sample yielded the 14 T cell receptor beta chains listed below, sequenced in a study of a mutant IDH1 vaccine in newly diagnosed glioma. The time point: week 47, end of study. The content of each vaccine dose was 300 ug of mutant IDH1 20-mer peptide, and topical imiquimod accompanied it. The antigens for these receptors are not known. The repertoire was sequenced with immunoSEQ multiplex PCR; TCRdb's copy has only in-frame clones and lacks some. Here the sample spans tens of thousands of clones, 75% to 85% being singletons. Sequencing was performed on PBMCs, taken from a glioma patient whose treatment included an IDH1 peptide vaccine. The receptors stem from a man aged 35-49 years with glioma.

The chain couples TRBV30 to TRBJ1-1; tentative D call: TRBD1 (5 bases). CDR1 is GTSNPN and CDR2 is SVGIG in the germline V gene (reference sequence). The CDR3 loop spans 12 amino acids. Deletions cut 8 bases from V and 1 base from J, with 11 bases between. This CDR3 is CAGGGANTEAFF. CDR3 in DNA: TGTGCCGGGGGGGGAGCGAACACTGAAGCTTTCTTT.

The V and J genes are TRBV15 and TRBJ2-7; D unclear. CDR1 is LNHNV and CDR2 is YYDKDF in the germline V gene (reference sequence). The CDR3 covers 17 residues. V lost 0 bases and J lost 3, with 18 bases in between. The CDR3, as DNA: TGTGCCACCAGCAGAGATCCCCGACATGGGTCTCGCTACGAGCAGTACTTC. Its protein is CATSRDPRHGSRYEQYF.

J is TRBJ2-1 and V is TRBV5-1; D is possibly TRBD2 (6 bases). The germline V gene has CDR1 SGHRS and CDR2 YFSETQ. The ends were cut back, 4 bases at V and 7 bases at J, with 18 bases in the middle. This CDR3 is built from 15 residues. CDR3 nucleotides: TGCGCCAGCAGCCCATCTAGCGCCCTGGGTAATGAGCAGTTCTTC. It encodes CASSPSSALGNEQFF.

The chain combines TRBV30 with TRBJ2-1; D is unresolved. This CDR3 is built from 13 residues. CDR1 is GTSNPN and CDR2 is SVGIG in the germline V gene (reference sequence). V shed 0 bases and J shed 5 bases, with 8 bases lying between them. The CDR3 DNA is TGTGCCTGGAGTGTACTGGGTGACAATGAGCAGTTCTTC. Encoded protein: CAWSVLGDNEQFF.

This clone was found once. The V and J genes are TRBV12-5 and TRBJ1-1; D is unclear. CDR1 LGHNT and CDR2 FRNRAP come from the germline V gene. The length of the CDR3 is 11 residues. V dropped 6 bases and J dropped 9 bases, with 11 bases sitting between them. As DNA, the CDR3 is TGTGCTAGTGGCCTGACACATCAAGCTTTCTTT. This translates into CASGLTHQAFF.

The V gene is TRBV11-3, the J gene TRBJ2-1; 8 bases align to TRBD1. This CDR3 comprises 14 residues. The germline V gene has CDR1 SGHNT and CDR2 YENEEA. J gave up 3 bases and V 3 bases, and 1 base lay outside the gene matches. This chain's CDR3 is CASSLGQVYNEQFF. CDR3 in DNA: TGTGCCAGCAGCTTGGGACAGGTCTACAATGAGCAGTTCTTC.

The chain employs TRBV5-1 and TRBJ2-1, with 13 nucleotides matching TRBD2. The germline V gene has CDR1 SGHRS and CDR2 YFSETQ. There are 18 residues in the CDR3. Trimming cost V 4 bases and J 8 bases; bases outside gene matches: 15. In DNA form, the CDR3 reads TGCGCCAGCAGCCTAGCTCCCCTTACTAGCGGGGGGGCTGATGAGCAGTTCTTC. Its translation: CASSLAPLTSGGADEQFF.

The chain joins TRBV4-3 to TRBJ1-2, with no clear D. The CDR3 runs to 15 residues. Per germline, CDR1 LGHNA and CDR2 YSLEER. Trimming shortened V by 0 bases and J by 5 bases, and 13 bases separated the two germline ends. The CDR3 DNA follows: TGCGCCAGCAGCCAAGATGCCAGCTTTAGTTATGGCTACACCTTC. It translates to CASSQDASFSYGYTF.

The genes are TRBV19 and TRBJ2-2, with TRBD1 as a possible D gene (6 bases). This CDR3 spans 13 amino acids. The germline V gene has CDR1 LNHDA and CDR2 SQIVND (reference sequence). Trimming took off 8 bases at V and 7 bases at J, with 14 bases between the two ends. The CDR3 protein is CASSQGFGGELFF. CDR3 bases: TGTGCCAGTTCACAGGGTTTTGGCGGGGAGCTGTTTTTT.

J is TRBJ2-3 and V is TRBV4-3; no definite D call. Trimming shortened V by 2 bases and J by 6 bases, and 15 bases separated the two germline ends. Per the germline V gene, CDR1 is LGHNA and CDR2 is YSLEER. The CDR3 extends over 15 amino acids. As DNA, the CDR3 is TGCGCCAGCAGCCAAACGTCAACTCCAACGGATACGCAGTATTTT. As protein: CASSQTSTPTDTQYF.

V gene TRBV21-1 combines with J gene TRBJ1-3. TRBV21-1 counts as a pseudogene. This CDR3 contains 15 residues. The CDR3 coding sequence is TGTGCCAGCAGCAAAGGGGACGGGGGCCGAAACACCATATATTTT. The encoded protein is CASSKGDGGRNTIYF.

V gene TRBV5-4 combines with J gene TRBJ1-2; 7 bases match TRBD1. The length of the CDR3 is 15 residues. V trimming: 4 bases; J trimming: 2 bases; junction bases outside the gene matches: 8. Germline loops: CDR1 SGHNT, CDR2 YYREEE (reference sequence). This chain's CDR3 is CASSPYRTGNYGYTF. CDR3 nucleotides: TGTGCCAGCAGCCCCTACAGGACAGGAAACTATGGCTACACCTTC. Combining the CDR3 with reference TRBV5-4 and TRBJ1-2 gives the whole variable domain ETGVTQSPTHLIKTRGQQVTLRCSSQSGHNTVSWYQQALGQGPQFIFQYYREEENGRGNFPPRFSGLQFPNYSSELNVNALELDDSALYLCASSPYRTGNYGYTFGSGTRLTVV.

This rearrangement joins TRBV27 to TRBJ1-6, with a weak D call TRBD1 (5 bases). From germline, CDR1 is MNHEY and CDR2 SMNVEV (reference sequence). The V end was cut by 0 bases, the J end by 10 bases, with 10 bases between. This CDR3 has 14 residues. The CDR3 loop is CASSLSAGLSPLHF. CDR3 in DNA: TGTGCCAGCAGTTTATCAGCAGGGCTGTCACCCCTCCACTTT.

Concerning this clone itself: The germline gene is not matched at one end of the junction; a read error may be the cause. The rearrangement uses TRBV7-7 and TRBJ1-1; D gene ambiguous. CDR1 SSHAT and CDR2 FNYEAQ come from the germline V gene (reference sequence). The CDR3 is made up of 13 amino acids. The CDR3 nucleotides are TGTGCTAGCAGCTTACAACAGCGCACTGAAGCTTTCTTT. Its protein product is CASSLQQRTEAFF.